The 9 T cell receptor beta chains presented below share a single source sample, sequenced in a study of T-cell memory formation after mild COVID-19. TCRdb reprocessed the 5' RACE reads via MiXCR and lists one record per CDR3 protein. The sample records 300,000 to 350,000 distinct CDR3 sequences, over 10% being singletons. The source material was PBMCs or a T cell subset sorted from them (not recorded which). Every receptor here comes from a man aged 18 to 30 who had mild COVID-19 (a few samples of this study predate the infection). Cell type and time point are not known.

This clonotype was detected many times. CDR3 loop: CASSLTSGGYEQYF. CDR3 nucleotide sequence: TGTGCCAGCAGCTTAACTAGCGGGGGTTACGAGCAGTACTTC. The rearrangement joins TRBV7-2 to TRBJ2-7; the match to TRBD2 covers 11 bases. The CDR3 is made up of 14 amino acids. Losses at the gene ends were 2 bases for V and 4 bases for J; bases not matched to a gene: 1. Germline assignment: CDR1 SGHTA and CDR2 FQGNSA.

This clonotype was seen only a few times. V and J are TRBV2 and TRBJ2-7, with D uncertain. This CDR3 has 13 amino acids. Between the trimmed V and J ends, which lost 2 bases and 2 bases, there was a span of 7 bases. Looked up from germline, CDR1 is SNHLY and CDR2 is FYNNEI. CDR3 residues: CASSESGAYEQYV. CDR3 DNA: TGTGCCAGCAGTGAATCTGGTGCCTACGAGCAGTACGTC.

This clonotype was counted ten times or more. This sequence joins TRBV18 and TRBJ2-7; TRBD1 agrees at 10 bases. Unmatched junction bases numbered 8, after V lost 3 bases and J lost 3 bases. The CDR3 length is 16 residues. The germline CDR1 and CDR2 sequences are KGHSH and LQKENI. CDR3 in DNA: TGTGCCAGCTCACCCCCTGGGACAGGGGCCCTCTACGAGCAGTACTTC. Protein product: CASSPPGTGALYEQYF. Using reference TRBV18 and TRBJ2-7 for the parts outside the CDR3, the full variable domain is NAGVMQNPRHLVRRRGQEARLRCSPMKGHSHVYWYRQLPEEGLKFMVYLQKENIIDESGMPKERFSAEFPKEGPSILRIQQVVRGDSAAYFCASSPPGTGALYEQYFGPGTRLTVT.

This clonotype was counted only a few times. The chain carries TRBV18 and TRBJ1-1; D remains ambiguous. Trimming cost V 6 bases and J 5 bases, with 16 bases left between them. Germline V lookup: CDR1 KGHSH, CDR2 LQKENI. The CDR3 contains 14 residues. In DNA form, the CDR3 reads TGTGCCAGCTCTTCCGACGTTCGACCGACTGAAGCTTTCTTT. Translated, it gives CASSSDVRPTEAFF.

CDR3 sequence: CASSQVDRVQETQYF. In DNA, the CDR3 is TGTGCCAGCAGCCAAGTTGACAGGGTACAAGAGACCCAGTACTTC. The chain carries TRBV4-2 and TRBJ2-5; 7 nucleotides agree with TRBD1. Germline V lookup: CDR1 LGHNA, CDR2 YNFKEQ. After removal of 1 base from V and 2 bases from J, the junction contained 4 bases not matched to a gene. This CDR3 is built from 15 residues.

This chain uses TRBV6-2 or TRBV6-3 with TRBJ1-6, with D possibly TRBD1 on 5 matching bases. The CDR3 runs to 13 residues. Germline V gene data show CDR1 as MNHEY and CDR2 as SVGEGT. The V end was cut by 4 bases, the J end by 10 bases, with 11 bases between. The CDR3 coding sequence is TGTGCCAGCAGTTCCGGGGGTCCGTCACCCCTCCACTTT. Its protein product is CASSSGGPSPLHF.

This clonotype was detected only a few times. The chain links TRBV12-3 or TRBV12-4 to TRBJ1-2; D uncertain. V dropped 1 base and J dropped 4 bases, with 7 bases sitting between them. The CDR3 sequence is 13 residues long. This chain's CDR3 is CASSLGVTYGYTF. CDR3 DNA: TGTGCCAGCAGTTTAGGAGTGACCTATGGCTACACCTTC.

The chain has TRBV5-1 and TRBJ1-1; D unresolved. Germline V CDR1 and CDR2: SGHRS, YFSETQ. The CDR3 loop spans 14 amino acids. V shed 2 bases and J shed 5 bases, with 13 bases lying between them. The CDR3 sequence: CASSFHTGRTEAFF. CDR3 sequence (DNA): TGCGCCAGCAGCTTCCACACGGGTAGAACTGAAGCTTTCTTT.

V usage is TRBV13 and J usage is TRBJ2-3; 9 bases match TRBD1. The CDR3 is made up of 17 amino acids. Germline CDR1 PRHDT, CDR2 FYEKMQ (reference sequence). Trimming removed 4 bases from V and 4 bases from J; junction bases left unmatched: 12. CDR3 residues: CASSSAGQGVRSDTQYF. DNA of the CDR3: TGTGCCAGCAGCTCCGCGGGACAGGGAGTAAGGTCAGATACGCAGTATTTT.